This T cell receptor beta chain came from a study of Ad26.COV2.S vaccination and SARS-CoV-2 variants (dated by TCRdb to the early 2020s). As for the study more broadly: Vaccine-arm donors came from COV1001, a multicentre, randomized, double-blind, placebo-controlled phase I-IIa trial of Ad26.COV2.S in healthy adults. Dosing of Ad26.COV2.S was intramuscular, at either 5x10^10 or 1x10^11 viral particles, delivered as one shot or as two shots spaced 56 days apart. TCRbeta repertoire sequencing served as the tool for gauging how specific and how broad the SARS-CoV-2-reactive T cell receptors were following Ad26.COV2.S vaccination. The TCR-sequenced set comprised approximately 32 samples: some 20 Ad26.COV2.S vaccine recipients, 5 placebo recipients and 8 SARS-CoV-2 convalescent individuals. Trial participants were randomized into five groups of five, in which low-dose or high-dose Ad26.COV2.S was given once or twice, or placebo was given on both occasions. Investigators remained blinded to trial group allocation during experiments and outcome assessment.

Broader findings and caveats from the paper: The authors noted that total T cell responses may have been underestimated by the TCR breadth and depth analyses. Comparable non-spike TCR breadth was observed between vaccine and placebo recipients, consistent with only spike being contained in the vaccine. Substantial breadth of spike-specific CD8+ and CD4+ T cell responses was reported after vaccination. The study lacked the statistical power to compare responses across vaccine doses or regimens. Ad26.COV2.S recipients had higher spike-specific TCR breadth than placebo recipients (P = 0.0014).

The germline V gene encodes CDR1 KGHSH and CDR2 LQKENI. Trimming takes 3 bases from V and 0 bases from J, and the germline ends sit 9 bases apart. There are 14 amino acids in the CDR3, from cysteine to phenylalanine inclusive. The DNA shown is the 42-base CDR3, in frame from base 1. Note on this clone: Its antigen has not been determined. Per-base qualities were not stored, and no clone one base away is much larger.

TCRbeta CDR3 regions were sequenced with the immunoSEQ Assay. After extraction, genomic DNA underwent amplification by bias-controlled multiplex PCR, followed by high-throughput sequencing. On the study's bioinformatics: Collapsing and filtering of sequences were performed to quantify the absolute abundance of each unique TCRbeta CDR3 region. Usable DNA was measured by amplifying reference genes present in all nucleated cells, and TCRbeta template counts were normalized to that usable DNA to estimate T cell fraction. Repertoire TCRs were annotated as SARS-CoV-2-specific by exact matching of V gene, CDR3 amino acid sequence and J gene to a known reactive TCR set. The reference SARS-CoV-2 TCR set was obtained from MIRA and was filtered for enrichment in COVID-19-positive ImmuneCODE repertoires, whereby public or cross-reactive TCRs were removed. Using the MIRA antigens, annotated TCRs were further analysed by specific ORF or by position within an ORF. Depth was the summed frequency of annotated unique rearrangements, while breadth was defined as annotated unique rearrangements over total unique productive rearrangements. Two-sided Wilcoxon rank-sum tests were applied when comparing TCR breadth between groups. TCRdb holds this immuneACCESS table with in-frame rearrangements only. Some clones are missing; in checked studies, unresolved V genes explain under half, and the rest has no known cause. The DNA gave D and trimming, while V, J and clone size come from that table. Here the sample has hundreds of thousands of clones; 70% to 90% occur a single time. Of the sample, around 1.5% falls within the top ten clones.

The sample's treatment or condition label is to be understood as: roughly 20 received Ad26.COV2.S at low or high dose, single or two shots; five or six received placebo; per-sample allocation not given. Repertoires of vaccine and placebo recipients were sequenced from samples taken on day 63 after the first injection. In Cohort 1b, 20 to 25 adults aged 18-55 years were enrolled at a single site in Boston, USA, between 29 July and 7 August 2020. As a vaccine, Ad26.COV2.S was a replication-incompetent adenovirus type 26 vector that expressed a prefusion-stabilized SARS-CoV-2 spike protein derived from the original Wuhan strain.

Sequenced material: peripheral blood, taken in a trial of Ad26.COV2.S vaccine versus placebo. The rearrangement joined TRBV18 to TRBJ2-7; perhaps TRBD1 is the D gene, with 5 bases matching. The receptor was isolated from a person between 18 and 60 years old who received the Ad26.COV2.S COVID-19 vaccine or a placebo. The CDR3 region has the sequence CASSPTDSSYEQYF. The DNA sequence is TGTGCCAGCTCACCCACTGACAGCTCCTACGAGCAGTACTTC. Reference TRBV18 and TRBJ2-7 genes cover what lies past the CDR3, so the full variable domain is NAGVMQNPRHLVRRRGQEARLRCSPMKGHSHVYWYRQLPEEGLKFMVYLQKENIIDESGMPKERFSAEFPKEGPSILRIQQVVRGDSAAYFCASSPTDSSYEQYFGPGTRLTVT.